Listed below are T cell receptor beta chains from one sample, sequenced in a study of T cells expressing NK-cell markers. TCRdb re-called the 5' RACE reads; one entry per CDR3 protein, DNA not given. Its table lists fewer than 300,000 distinct CDR3 sequences. The material sequenced was blood T cells: a sorted CD56 or NKG2C T cell subset, CD4+ or CD8+ T cells, or bulk PBMC T cells (not recorded which). Receptors originate from a woman between 18 and 70 years old in good health. Both conserved end residues are part of each CDR3. Each record gives: J gene, V gene, CDR3 protein.

TRBJ2-5	TRBV10-3	CAISSRQEETQYF
TRBJ1-1	TRBV29-1	CSVVGQTLTEAFF
TRBJ2-3	TRBV7-3	CASSSGTYTDTQYF
TRBJ2-1	TRBV7-9	CASSLLAGVRNEQFF
TRBJ1-1	TRBV20-1	CSARRTGLNTEAFF
TRBJ2-7	TRBV28	CASRPRQGRSDEQYF
TRBJ2-7	TRBV4-3	CASSQSPGALYEQYF
TRBJ2-5	TRBV5-1	CASTRTSGTETQYF
TRBJ2-7	TRBV12-3/TRBV12-4	CASSLDLASGGQYF
TRBJ2-5	TRBV18	CASSPRRGDSLQETQYF
TRBJ2-1	TRBV18	CASSPVGSNEQFF
TRBJ2-3	TRBV20-1	CSAPPRRGGTDTQYF
TRBJ2-7	TRBV7-2	CASRNRDRGTYEQYF
TRBJ2-7	TRBV4-3	CASSQGLVRDTYEQYF
TRBJ2-2	TRBV6-5	CASSWDTYRVVTGELFF
TRBJ1-2	TRBV19	CASSQLDRANYGYTF
TRBJ2-7	TRBV4-3	CASSQDARDREWYEQYF
TRBJ2-5	TRBV7-2	CASSGRGTVSPQETQYF
TRBJ1-1	TRBV7-9	CASSLAPTLGDTEAFF
TRBJ1-2	TRBV18	CASSLASRNGYTF
TRBJ2-2	TRBV12-3/TRBV12-4	CASSPRPAGELFF
TRBJ2-2	TRBV20-1	CSAKKRENTGELFF
TRBJ1-1	TRBV6-1	CASRSLDRRTEAFF
TRBJ2-3	TRBV5-1	CASSLSGGVTDTQYF
TRBJ2-1	TRBV2	CASSVSRGGREQFF
TRBJ1-4	TRBV4-2	CASSQDRTTNEKLFF
TRBJ1-5	TRBV20-1	CSAGGQGSNQPQHF
TRBJ2-3	TRBV6-5	CASSYGGRGVTDTQYF
TRBJ2-2	TRBV11-2	CASSRRKRTGDNTGELFF
TRBJ1-1	TRBV12-3/TRBV12-4	CASSLQPTATFF
TRBJ2-2	TRBV12-3/TRBV12-4	CASKTHRVFTGELFF
TRBJ2-7	TRBV15	CATSRDLGTATYEQYF
TRBJ2-1	TRBV29-1	CSAGPGLAGGRYNEQFF
TRBJ2-1	TRBV24-1	CATSQGGLHNEQFF
TRBJ2-1	TRBV11-2	CASSLARTSNEQFF
TRBJ2-1	TRBV7-9	CASSPSSLNEQFF
TRBJ1-1	TRBV10-3	CAISDQGPNTEAFF
TRBJ1-1	TRBV7-2	CASSLEAVTEAFF
TRBJ2-6	TRBV21-1	CASSKAGTFPSGANVLTF
TRBJ2-2	TRBV19	CASSINYGLVGTGELFF
TRBJ2-5	TRBV20-1	CSARDLSRQETQYF
TRBJ1-5	TRBV10-2	CASSVHWTQPQHF
TRBJ1-1	TRBV7-8	CASGRDRLMNTEAFF
TRBJ2-3	TRBV7-2	CASSLGRGVSTDTQYF
TRBJ2-2	TRBV5-6	CASSRGQGDIGELFF
TRBJ2-1	TRBV5-1	CASSSGLTNEQFF
TRBJ2-1	TRBV20-1	CSARDLVSGRVNEQFF
TRBJ1-4	TRBV5-5	CATQQEINEKLFF
TRBJ1-5	TRBV4-3	CASSQDWTASNQPQHF
TRBJ2-1	TRBV2	CASSEGGSAYNEQFF